Listed below are T cell receptor beta chains from one sample, sequenced in a study of blood T cell repertoires in COVID-19. Some clones are missing from TCRdb's copy, which holds only in-frame ones; the method was immunoSEQ multiplex PCR. The top ten hold around 16% of the sample, which has about 140,000 clones, about three quarters seen once. Sequences were obtained from peripheral blood. These receptors originate from a man aged 50-60 years with acute or convalescent COVID-19. Both conserved end residues are part of each CDR3.

j_gene	v_gene	CDR3aa
TRBJ2-1	TRBV19	CASRLGGSSYNEQFF
TRBJ2-1	TRBV29-1	CSVDLAVRGNEQFF
TRBJ2-2	TRBV25-1	CASSPRAGRNTGELFF
TRBJ1-5	TRBV10-2	CATLASGYHQPQHF
TRBJ1-2	TRBV14	CASSLGQGSGYTF
TRBJ2-1	TRBV6-5	CASSYSGGVNNEQFF
TRBJ2-1	TRBV6-5	CASSPSGVPYNEQFF
TRBJ2-7	TRBV11-2	CASSLTGGSYEQYF
TRBJ2-1	TRBV2	CASSALRLYNEQFF
TRBJ2-2	TRBV15	CATSVTGTGVRGLFF
TRBJ1-2	TRBV12-5	CASGRSGGGDYTF
TRBJ2-2	TRBV18	CASSQGRGSTGELFF
TRBJ1-5	TRBV6-6	CASSSPPGQGRQPQHF
TRBJ1-1	TRBV19	CASRRTGDTEAFF
TRBJ2-3	TRBV30	CAWALRVTDTQYF
TRBJ2-1	TRBV11-3	CASSLKQGPNEQFF
TRBJ1-1	TRBV25-1	CASANGFGRALNTEAFF
TRBJ2-2	TRBV27	CASSLNPRPTGELFF
TRBJ1-5	TRBV7-9	CASSLESQPQHF
TRBJ1-3	TRBV3-1/TRBV3-2	CASSQASRLDF
TRBJ1-4	TRBV5-4	CASSPGTELNEKLFF
TRBJ1-1	TRBV18	CASSPSKGAPNTEAFF
TRBJ1-1	TRBV6-5	CASSYRGQGTEAFF